This T cell receptor (beta chain) emerged from a study of response to subunit inactivated influenza vaccine (dated by TCRdb to 2016 to 2018). Background for the entire study: Deep quantitative T cell receptor repertoire profiling was used in the study to track responses to a trivalent subunit inactivated influenza vaccine.

The library relied on RT-PCR. Sequencing was performed on an Illumina HiSeq 2500. TCRdb passed the public sequencing reads through fastp at Q25 and MiXCR, retaining productive beta sequences. Each entry is one CDR3 protein sequence, shown with its most common DNA and genes. For this sample there are roughly 290,000 distinct CDR3 sequences; just over 20% appear just once. Jointly, the top ten make up about a tenth of the sample. There are 15 amino acids in the CDR3, from cysteine to phenylalanine inclusive. Of all the DNA, just the CDR3 is kept, 45 bases in frame from base 1. V is reduced by 0 bases and J by 0 bases, leaving a spacing of 6 bases between them. The germline V gene encodes CDR1 SGHRS and CDR2 YFSETQ. Remarks on this clonotype: Which antigen it targets is not known. No much larger clone exists at a distance of one base, and base qualities are not known.

Summary of the overall study and its limitations: According to the authors, only a limited number of new T cells may be recruited by each seasonal influenza vaccination.

The source material was PBMCs from blood, sampled less than 22 months after vaccination. The clonotype originates from a man aged 45 to 75 who received an inactivated influenza vaccine. Donor details come from another sample of the same person, matched by shared clones. The chain links TRBV5-1 with TRBJ1-4, with the D gene too uncertain to name. This receptor has the CDR3 CASSLGISTNEKLFF. At the DNA level, the sequence is TGCGCCAGCAGCTTGGGGATCTCAACTAATGAAAAACTGTTTTTT.